Following are 15 T cell receptor beta chains from one sample sequenced in a study of blood T cells in healthy people across ages. The second PCR ran about 6 to 12 cycles with a sample-barcoded 5' primer and J-beta primers. In TCRdb, the 5' RACE reads were re-called with MiXCR into one record per CDR3 protein. The sample lists some 920,000 distinct CDR3 sequences; 45% to 60% were seen once. Input material: blood. All receptors come from a woman in her sixties in good health.

The genes are TRBV20-1 and TRBJ2-1, with 11 nucleotides matching TRBD2. V was clipped by 7 bases and J by 10 bases; unmatched bases: 6. Germline V CDR1 and CDR2: DFQATT, SNEGSKA (reference sequence). The CDR3 spans 12 residues. Written as DNA, the CDR3 is TGCAGTGGACTAGCGGGGCTCGGGGAGCAGTTCTTC. Translated, it gives CSGLAGLGEQFF.

The V gene is TRBV4-3, the J gene TRBJ1-2; D uncertain. Trimming took 0 bases from V and 4 from J, leaving 12 bases between them. Germline CDR1 and CDR2: LGHNA and YSLEER. The CDR3 loop spans 15 amino acids. As DNA, the CDR3 is TGCGCCAGCAGCCAAGAGGCGGGAATCGTCTATGGCTACACCTTC. Protein product: CASSQEAGIVYGYTF.

The chain employs TRBV6-2 or TRBV6-3 and TRBJ1-5; D is perhaps TRBD1 (5 bases). CDR1 is MNHEY and CDR2 is SVGEGT in the germline V gene. The CDR3 is made up of 16 amino acids. The V gene lost 2 bases and the J gene lost 0 bases, with 11 bases spanning the gap. The DNA for the CDR3 is TGTGCCAGCAGTTACGGTCAGACAGATAGCAATCAGCCCCAGCATTTT. This encodes CASSYGQTDSNQPQHF.

There are a few counts of this clonotype. The rearrangement joins TRBV5-1 to TRBJ1-6; 12 bases agree with TRBD1. The germline gives CDR1 SGHRS, CDR2 YFSETQ. With V trimmed by 0 bases and J by 5 bases, 6 bases remained unmatched. This CDR3 is built from 18 residues. CDR3 DNA: TGCGCCAGCAGCTTGGAGGGACAGGGGGCGCAGAATAATTCACCCCTCCACTTT. Translating gives CASSLEGQGAQNNSPLHF.

The rearrangement links TRBV7-9 to TRBJ2-7; D gene unclear. The CDR3 is 11 residues long. Germline V gives CDR1 SEHNR, CDR2 FQNEAQ (reference sequence). The V end was cut by 8 bases, the J end by 3 bases, with 8 bases between. The CDR3 nucleotides read TGTGCCAGCGCTATTAACTACGAGCAGTACTTC. Translated, it gives CASAINYEQYF.

The rearrangement uses TRBV12-3 or TRBV12-4 and TRBJ1-3, with a weak D call TRBD1 (5 bases). This CDR3 contains 14 residues. V lost 8 bases to trimming and J lost 0 bases, with 11 bases between them. The CDR3 sequence is CASRGDFSGNTIYF. Written as DNA, the CDR3 is TGTGCCAGCCGGGGGGACTTCTCTGGAAACACCATATATTTT.

This clonotype was recorded only once. CDR3 sequence (DNA): TGTGCCAGCAGCTGGGGAGGACAGGGGAACTATGGCTACACCTTC. This codes for CASSWGGQGNYGYTF. V is TRBV7-9 and J is TRBJ1-2, with 9 bases lining up with TRBD1. CDR3 length: 15 amino acids. Germline CDR1 reads SEHNR; CDR2 reads FQNEAQ (reference sequence). The trim removed 4 bases at V and 2 bases at J, leaving 5 bases unmatched.

This sequence joins TRBV5-1 and TRBJ1-1; D is perhaps TRBD1 (5 bases). This CDR3 comprises 14 residues. V was pared by 3 bases and J by 10 bases, with 19 bases between. CDR1 and CDR2 from the germline V gene are SGHRS and YFSETQ. The CDR3 spells CASSSPGTARGAFF. The CDR3 bases are TGCGCCAGCAGCTCACCTGGGACGGCCCGTGGAGCTTTCTTT.

This clonotype was counted only a few times. V is TRBV10-3 and J is TRBJ2-7; maybe TRBD2 (5 bases). The CDR3 is 16 amino acids. CDR1 and CDR2 (germline): ENHRY, SYGVKD. V was pared by 3 bases and J by 0 bases, with 15 bases between. The CDR3 DNA sequence: TGTGCCATCAGTGAACCGAGCGGCAAACTCTCCTACGAGCAGTACTTC. Translated, it gives CAISEPSGKLSYEQYF.

This clonotype was recorded once. This chain's CDR3 is CATSRDPRAGEQYF. In DNA, the CDR3 is TGTGCCACCAGCAGAGATCCCAGGGCGGGCGAGCAGTACTTC. The genes are TRBV15 and TRBJ2-7; D is perhaps TRBD1 or TRBD2 (5 bases each). V lost 0 bases to trimming and J lost 6 bases, with 12 bases between them. Germline-derived CDR1 and CDR2 are LNHNV and YYDKDF (reference sequence). CDR3 length: 14 amino acids.

This sequence joins TRBV5-1 and TRBJ2-5; TRBD1 might be the D (5 bases). CDR1 is SGHRS and CDR2 is YFSETQ in the germline V gene. The CDR3 runs 15 residues. Trimming stripped 0 bases from V and 2 bases from J, with 11 bases between. In DNA, the CDR3 is TGCGCCAGCAGCTTGGCCTTGGGGCAGCAAGAGACCCAGTACTTC. This codes for CASSLALGQQETQYF.

The chain recombines TRBV6-5 with TRBJ2-7; weak D call: TRBD2 (6 bases). With 5 bases removed from V and 2 bases from J, the gap between germline ends came to 16 bases. The V gene's germline CDR1 is MNHEY and CDR2 SVGAGI. The CDR3 covers 15 residues. The CDR3: CASSKGGTQAYEQYF. CDR3 nucleotides: TGTGCCAGCAGTAAGGGCGGGACGCAAGCCTACGAGCAGTACTTC.

In its sample, this clonotype was seen a few times. The chain recombines TRBV12-3 or TRBV12-4 with TRBJ2-3; possible D gene TRBD2, 5 bases. The V end lost 6 bases, the J end lost 6 bases, and 13 bases lay between the germline ends. The CDR3 length is 13 residues. In DNA, the CDR3 is TGTGCCAGCAGACCGGAGGTCTCTGATACGCAGTATTTT. It encodes CASRPEVSDTQYF.

This chain connects TRBV29-1 to TRBJ2-3; maybe TRBD2 (5 bases). V shed 3 bases and J shed 7 bases, with 11 bases lying between them. The CDR3 is made up of 12 amino acids. Germline lookup yields CDR1 SQVTM and CDR2 ANQGSEA. The CDR3 bases are TGCAGCGTTGAGAGGGAGTTAAATACGCAGTATTTT. Translation: CSVERELNTQYF.

V and J are TRBV5-5 and TRBJ2-7; tentatively, D is TRBD2 (5 bases). The V end was cut by 0 bases, the J end by 0 bases, with 16 bases between. Germline V gene data show CDR1 as SGHKS and CDR2 as YYEKEE (reference sequence). This CDR3 has 17 amino acids. The CDR3 protein is CASSLGPSGVVSYEQYF. CDR3 sequence (DNA): TGTGCCAGCAGCTTGGGCCCAAGCGGAGTTGTCTCCTACGAGCAGTACTTC.